This T cell receptor beta chain was observed in a study of T-cell reconstitution after alpha-beta-depleted transplantation in children. This clonotype has a count of ten or more. For TCRbeta, the library was prepared with unique molecular identifiers. One entry per CDR3 protein, called by TCRdb with MiXCR from the PCR reads. The sample lists hundreds of thousands of distinct CDR3 sequences; roughly 10% were seen once. The J segment lost 4 bases and the V segment lost 6 bases, leaving 8 bases of the junction unmatched. The CDR3 has 14 amino acids. The receptor was isolated from a human donor who donated a stem cell graft to a child with acute lymphoblastic leukemia. The chain combines TRBV12-3 or TRBV12-4 with TRBJ1-1; the match to TRBD1 covers 7 bases. Here the sequenced sample was PBMCs from the stem cell graft donor, taken from the stem cell graft. CDR3 region: CASSRGQIVTEAFF. As DNA, the CDR3 is TGTGCCAGCAGCCGGGGACAGATCGTCACTGAAGCTTTCTTT.